Described below is a single T cell receptor beta chain sequence and its context. The antigen it binds to is not known. No base quality information exists; no much larger clone differs at one position. The data originate from a study of cytomegalovirus exposure and HLA in healthy donors (dated by TCRdb to about 2017). Context from the whole study: An earlier analysis of 587 of the donors reported approximately 280 Gb of sequence data and 95 million to 130 million unique TCR beta sequences obtained from about 180 million T cells. An early release covering more than 500 HLA-typed donors comprised about 310 gigabases of sequencing data and tens of millions of unique TCR sequences. Of the 398 genotyped donors, 75% to 85% were placed in the genetic ancestry cluster associated with self-reported Caucasian donors. The aim of the study was to test whether cataloging public T cell receptors could identify signatures of past pathogen exposure. The study profiled the T cell repertoires of 666 subjects by immunosequencing and related them to cytomegalovirus serostatus. In addition to the first cohort of 650 to 800 subjects, a separate validation cohort of 120 different subjects was used. The study combined high-throughput TCR immunosequencing, statistical association of individual TCRs with disease status, and machine learning to predict cytomegalovirus infection status. To study patterns of TCR occurrence, a later analysis re-analyzed previously published TCR beta repertoires from 666 donors and added high-resolution HLA genotyping. The later analysis used no new phenotypic data to find candidate immune exposures, relying instead on TCR beta sequences and their occurrence across donors. To decide whether each TCR beta V gene segment behaved as functional or pseudogenic, an earlier analysis of some 600 of the donors relied on high-throughput TCR beta sequencing. Donor age, sex, ethnicity and CMV serostatus were compiled together with the repertoire data. In a later genetic analysis, genome-wide SNP genotypes for about 55% of the 666 donors were used, and that subset was treated as a discovery cohort. All discovery cohort repertoires had been generated on a single sequencing platform. HLA typing included class I and class II loci at four-digit resolution. The number of donors typed differed by locus, with roughly 629-640 for A, B, C, DRB1 and DQB1, 522 for DQA1, 600 to 610 for DPA1, and roughly 450 for DPB1. Roughly five DR-DQ haplotypes were handled as single units for association and clustering, since linkage in the cohort was strong. Among roughly 400 genotyped donors of the cohort, an average of roughly 230,000 unique TCR beta nucleotide sequences was sequenced per donor, of which 15% to 20% were non-productive.

The cohort was made up of roughly 670 healthy bone marrow donors. At the time of sampling, all cohort members were nominally healthy, though unrecorded immune exposures were likely present. The donor was CMV seronegative and belonged to the group of 380 or so seronegative cohort members. Every donor gave a peripheral blood sample, and the peripheral blood mononuclear cells from that sample were used for TCR beta sequencing. Genomic DNA extraction from the blood cell samples was performed with the Qiagen DNeasy Blood Extraction Kit. The library was generated by the immunoSEQ multiplex PCR assay. A mixture of 60 forward primers for TCR Vbeta segments and 13 reverse primers for TCR Jbeta segments was used in the multiplex PCR. A multiplex PCR assay on genomic DNA amplified the CDR3 region of rearranged TCR beta genes. On the Illumina HiSeq System, the amplified TCR beta libraries were sequenced as 87-base-pair reads. The paper's processing steps were these. A later analysis tallied 70 million to 100 million unique TCR beta chains across the 700 or so repertoires, and some 10 million of those chains were shared by two or more donors. A nearest-neighbor algorithm error-corrected the raw reads and collapsed the reads into unique sequences, merging closely related sequences to remove PCR and sequencing errors. CDR3 sequences were aligned to IMGT reference sequences to assign V, D and J gene segments. For a sequence to be retained, a match of at least six nucleotides was required to both a V gene segment and a J gene segment. Rearrangements were classified as productive when the CDR3 lacked stop codons and remained in frame with V and J, and all other rearrangements were classified as non-productive. Following IMGT convention, CDR3 was defined as the stretch from the second conserved V-encoded cysteine to the conserved J-encoded phenylalanine. The earlier analysis of 587 of the donors excluded sequences that lacked an unambiguous match to a single V gene segment. In an earlier analysis of 587 of the donors, V segments were called functional above 56.7% productive rearrangements and were called segregating when the between-donor standard deviation exceeded 5%. A statistical classification framework was built for diagnosing cytomegalovirus status from the catalog of TCR beta chain sequences. In a later analysis, TCR nucleotide sequences were compared against IMGT/GENE-DB human TR gene sequences so that V and J genes could be assigned. The TCRdist pipeline was used in a later analysis to assign CDR3 sequences and most-parsimonious VDJ recombination scenarios. In a later analysis, each TCR beta chain was defined by its CDR3 amino acid sequence together with its V-gene family, and reads without a unique V-gene family were excluded. A later analysis removed 600 or so highly shared, low-generation-probability nucleotide sequences to deal with suspected cross-contamination and a sequencing artifact. A later analysis calculated a clonal expansion index for each public chain from normalized within-repertoire ranks of inferred template counts. Generation probabilities in a later analysis came from a VDJ recombination model fitted to out-of-frame rearrangements, and those results were checked against IGoR. A later analysis scored TCR-TCR, TCR-HLA and TCR-CMV co-occurrence with hypergeometric tests, applying a repertoire-size bias correction to TCR pairs. False discovery rates were estimated in a later analysis by permuting HLA or CMV assignments 20 times. In a later analysis, co-occurring TCRs were grouped using DBSCAN, and TCRdist sequence similarity was added for clustering within HLA-allele-positive subsets. For co-occurrence clustering, repertoires with fewer than 30,000 or more than 120,000 public chains were excluded, along with roughly 5 repertoires with anomalous nucleotide sharing. TCRdb holds this immuneACCESS table with in-frame rearrangements only. Some clones are missing; in checked studies, unresolved V genes explain under half, and the rest has no known cause. That table is the source of V, J and clone size, and D and trimming were worked out from the DNA. In this sample the table shows 50,000 or so clones, approximately 86% of which occur a single time. Approximately 3% of the sample is taken by the ten largest.

Summary of the overall study and its limitations: Presence/absence analyses assumed roughly uniform sequencing depth across donors, an assumption that may not hold. Most CMV-associated TCR beta chains appeared to be HLA-restricted in a later analysis, and the HLA associations seemed to be driven largely by CMV exposure. The classifier was reported to diagnose cytomegalovirus status with high specificity and sensitivity in both the original and validation cohorts. Correlated functional status among segregating V segments might reflect linkage disequilibrium, but an unknown experimental factor could not be ruled out. This cohort had only TCR beta chains sequenced, and the lack of alpha or paired-chain data limited which features could be detected. Most TCR sequences were observed very rarely across donors, whereas some public TCRs were present in many individuals. In a later analysis, HLA-associated TCR beta chains showed more clonal expansion and lower generation probabilities than non-associated chains that were equally common. According to the authors, the approach could potentially be generalized to other disease states and immunological phenotypes. In vitro tests confirmed that three of the cytomegalovirus-associated TCR beta chains recognize cytomegalovirus antigens. When HLA alleles, especially DR and DQ, strongly co-occurred, attributing TCR associations to individual alleles was difficult. A later analysis found that TCR association rates varied across HLA loci, with DRB1 alleles showing the most associated TCRs and HLA-C alleles the fewest. In an earlier analysis of several hundred of the donors, most TCR beta V segments were observed in productive rearrangements about 90% or about 30% of the time, broadly matching IMGT annotations. A total of 150 to 200 TCR beta chains were listed by the study as associated with cytomegalovirus. A later analysis reported that several top co-occurrence clusters appeared linked to parvovirus B19, influenza, CMV and Epstein-Barr virus. The earlier analysis of approximately 540 of the donors excluded roughly 16 rarely observed V segments, including chromosome 9 orphons, because counts were too low. A further reported finding was that TCR beta sequences accurately predicted the HLA-A and HLA-B alleles for most subjects in the first cohort. The 87-base-pair reads could not distinguish some IMGT-functional V segments, including TRBV6-2 and TRBV6-3, so those segments were excluded. A later analysis associated 15,000 or so TCR beta sequences with specific HLA alleles at a false discovery rate of 0.05. A later genetic analysis associated a missense DCLRE1C variant with V-gene and J-gene trimming of TCR beta chains, and an independent cohort replicated the association. The sequencing pipeline was judged likely to have produced a cluster of highly shared sequence variants as a technical artifact. For the cohort, immune exposure information was limited to CMV serostatus. Because some donors lacked HLA typing at each locus, the association tests relied only on the typed subset. Compared with the 666-donor mean, donors in an Asian-associated ancestry cluster had fewer N-insertions in productive TCRs, according to a later genetic analysis.

Relative to germline, V is missing 1 base and J is missing 4 bases, with 3 bases of the junction outside any gene match. CDR1 and CDR2, per the germline V gene, are MGHRA and YSYEKL. From cysteine to phenylalanine, the CDR3 is 14 amino acids long. Only CDR3 DNA remains: 42 bases, in frame from the first base. This clonotype was sampled from a woman younger than 30 in good health and CMV-seronegative. The rearranged chain carries TRBV4-1 and TRBJ1-1, with 7 bases in between that match TRBD1. Sequencing input: PBMCs. The sequence in DNA is TGCGCCAGCAGCCAAGGACAGGGTGTCACTGAAGCTTTCTTT. This is translated as CASSQGQGVTEAFF.